The sequence of this T cell receptor (beta chain) was determined in a study of identical twins. Trimming cost V 5 bases and J 7 bases, with 13 bases left between them. Germline V lookup: CDR1 SGHRS, CDR2 YFSETQ. This CDR3 has 13 residues. Notes on the study in general: While abundant cord blood beta clonotypes carried fewer insertions, memory repertoires showed no such pattern. With monozygotic twins, out-of-frame TCR alpha sharing exceeded what models estimated. Twin-shared out-of-frame alpha sequences were enriched for low generation probability. Weaker excess twin sharing was observed in beta out-of-frame sequences.

MiXCR was run by TCRdb on the 5' RACE reads, yielding one entry per CDR3 protein. The sample yields roughly 1,500,000 distinct CDR3 sequences, around 29% seen once. Comment on this clonotype: Its antigen is not identified.

The source material was cord blood. This rearrangement joins TRBV5-1 to TRBJ2-1; the D call may be TRBD1 or TRBD2 (6 bases each). The TCR sequence derives from a newborn girl in good health. The DNA of the CDR3 is TGCGCCAGCAGGGGGGGCTTAAGAAATGAGCAGTTCTTC. It specifies CASRGGLRNEQFF.